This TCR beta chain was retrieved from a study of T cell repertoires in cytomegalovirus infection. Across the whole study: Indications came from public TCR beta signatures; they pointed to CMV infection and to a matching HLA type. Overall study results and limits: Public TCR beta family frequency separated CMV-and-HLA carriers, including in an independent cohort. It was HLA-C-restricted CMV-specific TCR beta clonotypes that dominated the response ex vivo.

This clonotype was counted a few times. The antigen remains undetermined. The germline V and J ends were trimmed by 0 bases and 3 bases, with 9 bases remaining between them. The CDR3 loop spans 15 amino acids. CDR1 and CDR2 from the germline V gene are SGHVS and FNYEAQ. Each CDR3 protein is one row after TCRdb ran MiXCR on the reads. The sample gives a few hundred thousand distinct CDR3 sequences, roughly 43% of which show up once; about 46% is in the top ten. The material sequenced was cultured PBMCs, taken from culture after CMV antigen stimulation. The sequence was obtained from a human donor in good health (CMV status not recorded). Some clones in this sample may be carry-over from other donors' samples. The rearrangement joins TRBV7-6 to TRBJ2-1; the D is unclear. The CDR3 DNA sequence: TGTGCCAGCAGCTTAGCCTCACATCTCTACAATGAGCAGTTCTTC. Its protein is CASSLASHLYNEQFF.